This entry lists 17 T cell receptor beta chains sequenced from one sample in a study of response to subunit inactivated influenza vaccine. One entry per CDR3 protein, called by TCRdb with MiXCR from the RT-PCR reads. The sample has roughly 650,000 distinct CDR3 sequences; around 15% are singletons. The material was PBMCs from blood, obtained about 14 days before vaccination. These TCRs come from a man aged 45-60 years who received an inactivated influenza vaccine.

The gene calls are TRBV7-9 and TRBJ2-1; the match to TRBD1 covers 9 bases. Germline CDR1 is SEHNR and CDR2 is FQNEAQ (reference sequence). This CDR3 comprises 15 residues. Losses at the gene ends were 6 bases for V and 4 bases for J; bases not matched to a gene: 7. The CDR3 nucleotides read TGTGCCAGCAGTTCCGGGACAGGGAATTACAATGAGCAGTTCTTC. Translation gives CASSSGTGNYNEQFF. Supplemented by reference TRBV7-9 and TRBJ2-1, the full variable domain reads DTGVSQNPRHKITKRGQNVTFRCDPISEHNRLYWYRQTLGQGPEFLTYFQNEAQLEKSRLLSDRFSAERPKGSFSTLEIQRTEQGDSAMYLCASSSGTGNYNEQFFGPGTRLTVL.

V is TRBV2 and J is TRBJ1-6, with 8 nucleotides matching TRBD1. Germline CDR1 and CDR2: SNHLY and FYNNEI. The CDR3 spans 14 residues. J gave up 8 bases and V 7 bases, and 7 bases lay outside the gene matches. CDR3 bases: TGTGCCAGCACCAAGGACAGGGTCGATTCACCCCTCCACTTT. Amino acid sequence: CASTKDRVDSPLHF.

This clonotype turned up a few times. The genes are TRBV6-6 and TRBJ1-2, with unresolved D. Germline V gene lookup returns CDR1 MNHNY and CDR2 SVGAGI (reference sequence). The CDR3 consists of 12 residues. CDR3 protein: CASRGQPYGYTF. The CDR3 region has the DNA TGTGCGAGTCGTGGGCAGCCCTATGGCTACACCTTC.

The chain uses TRBV6-1 and TRBJ1-6; D may be TRBD1 (5 bases). Germline V gene data show CDR1 as MNHNS and CDR2 as SASEGT. The V and J ends lost 6 bases and 8 bases respectively, with 14 bases between them. CDR3 size: 14 residues. Written as DNA, the CDR3 is TGTGCCAGCAGGAGTAATCAGGGTTATTCACCCCTCCACTTT. Encoded protein: CASRSNQGYSPLHF.

The table lists this clonotype with many counts. V and J are TRBV5-1 and TRBJ2-2; 10 bases map to TRBD2. CDR1 SGHRS and CDR2 YFSETQ come from the germline V gene. Trimming removed 7 bases from V and 6 bases from J; junction bases left unmatched: 9. There are 15 residues in the CDR3. CDR3 DNA: TGCGCCAGCTCGATAGCGGGAGGAAACGCCGGGGAGCTGTTTTTT. The encoded protein is CASSIAGGNAGELFF.

This clonotype was detected a few times. The CDR3 DNA follows: TGTGCCAGCAGTTTCGGGACAGGGAGAGGCACAGATACGCAGTATTTT. Translation gives CASSFGTGRGTDTQYF. The V and J genes are TRBV28 and TRBJ2-3, with TRBD1 matching 9 bases. CDR3 length: 16 residues. Germline V gene data show CDR1 as MDHEN and CDR2 as SYDVKM. V shed 3 bases and J 1 base; nucleotides not matched to a gene: 5.

This chain links TRBV19 with TRBJ2-7; TRBD1 matches at 11 bases. The germline V gene encodes CDR1 LNHDA and CDR2 SQIVND (reference sequence). V dropped 2 bases and J dropped 3; count of bases not matched to a gene: 3. This CDR3 region has 15 residues. The CDR3 nucleotides are TGTGCCAGTAGTATACGGGGGACAGGGGGCTACGAGCAGTACTTC. Translation gives CASSIRGTGGYEQYF.

The rearrangement joins TRBV11-2 to TRBJ2-7; TRBD2 agrees at 13 bases. Per the germline V gene, CDR1 is SGHAT and CDR2 is FQNNGV. V shed 4 bases, J shed 1 base, and the junction held 13 bases outside the gene matches. This CDR3 is built from 19 residues. In DNA, the CDR3 is TGTGCCAGCAGCTCGAAATCCGGGACTAGCGGGGCTAAATCCTACGAGCAGTACTTC. Translation gives CASSSKSGTSGAKSYEQYF.

V gene TRBV12-3 or TRBV12-4 combines with J gene TRBJ2-1, with D perhaps TRBD1 (6 bases). V lost 8 bases and J lost 6, with 17 bases in between. The length of the CDR3 is 14 residues. CDR3 region: CASSTVYRVNEQFF. The DNA of the CDR3 is TGTGCCAGCTCCACTGTGTACAGGGTCAATGAGCAGTTCTTC.

The V call is TRBV9, the J call TRBJ2-1; D not certain. CDR3 size: 15 residues. Between the trimmed V and J ends, which lost 0 bases and 10 bases, there was a span of 17 bases. CDR1 SGDLS and CDR2 YYNGEE come from the germline V gene. The CDR3 here is CASSVGIQAKNEQFF. The CDR3 DNA sequence: TGTGCCAGCAGCGTAGGTATCCAAGCGAAGAACGAGCAGTTCTTC.

This clonotype was seen a few times. J is TRBJ2-7 and V is TRBV7-6; TRBD2 matches at 11 bases. J gave up 0 bases and V 2 bases, and 6 bases lay outside the gene matches. Germline-derived CDR1 and CDR2 are SGHVS and FNYEAQ. The CDR3 is 17 residues long. The CDR3, as DNA: TGTGCCAGCAGCTTATCGACTAGCGGGGAGAGCTCCTACGAGCAGTACTTC. Translating gives CASSLSTSGESSYEQYF.

The CDR3 here is CSAPNEQFF. CDR3 DNA sequence: TGCAGCGCTCCCAATGAGCAGTTCTTC. V and J are TRBV29-1 and TRBJ2-1; D not resolved. Germline assignment: CDR1 SQVTM and CDR2 ANQGSEA. CDR3 length: 9 residues. The V and J ends lost 7 bases and 6 bases respectively, with 4 bases between them.

The chain uses TRBV6-1 and TRBJ1-5; D is possibly TRBD1 (6 bases). The CDR3 is made up of 16 amino acids. Germline lookup yields CDR1 MNHNS and CDR2 SASEGT. Trimming pared 2 bases from V and 0 bases from J, leaving 11 bases between. The DNA of the CDR3 is TGTGCCAGCAGTGAATGGGGGCACAATAGCAATCAGCCCCAGCATTTT. It yields the protein CASSEWGHNSNQPQHF.

This clonotype was picked up a small number of times. This chain links TRBV4-1 with TRBJ2-1; the match to TRBD2 covers 9 bases. Germline V gene lookup returns CDR1 MGHRA and CDR2 YSYEKL. Trimming cost V 4 bases and J 3 bases; bases outside gene matches: 4. The length of the CDR3 is 15 residues. This CDR3 reads CASSRSGGIYNEQFF. The DNA for the CDR3 is TGCGCCAGCAGCCGAAGCGGGGGGATCTACAATGAGCAGTTCTTC.

This clonotype was counted between two and nine times. V and J are TRBV3-1 and TRBJ1-3; 7 bases line up with TRBD1. CDR1 and CDR2 (germline): LGHDT, YNNKEL (reference sequence). The CDR3 has 16 amino acids. V trimming: 6 bases; J trimming: 0 bases; junction bases outside the gene matches: 8. This chain's CDR3 is CASRRGPTLSGNTIYF. The CDR3 coding sequence is TGTGCCAGCAGGAGGGGGCCGACCCTCTCTGGAAACACCATATATTTT.

This clonotype was recorded a few times. Here the CDR3 reads CASSPGTAFIRSPNVLTF. The CDR3 DNA follows: TGTGCCAGCAGCCCCGGGACGGCGTTTATTCGTTCCCCCAACGTCCTGACTTTC. The V and J genes are TRBV7-8 and TRBJ2-6, with D possibly being TRBD1 or TRBD2 (5 bases each). The CDR3 totals 18 residues. Trimming removed 5 bases at V and 8 bases at J, with 25 bases between. Germline-derived CDR1 and CDR2 are SGHVS and FQNEAQ.

Many counts were recorded for this clonotype. CDR3 region: CASSLEGASYNEQFF. For the CDR3, the DNA is TGCGCCAGCAGCTTGGAGGGGGCCTCCTACAATGAGCAGTTCTTC. This chain links TRBV5-1 with TRBJ2-1; 7 bases fit TRBD1. This CDR3 has 15 residues. J lost 0 bases, V lost 0 bases, and 0 bases had no gene match. Germline lookup yields CDR1 SGHRS and CDR2 YFSETQ.